The 2 T cell receptor beta chains presented below share a single source sample, sequenced in a study of T cell changes during pregnancy in multiple sclerosis. Sequencing used immunoSEQ multiplex PCR; TCRdb keeps in-frame clones, though not all of them. The sample consists of roughly 100,000 clones, 91% of them appearing once. Source: peripheral blood, taken before pregnancy. Receptor source: a female donor with multiple sclerosis, enrolled in a pregnancy study.

The rearrangement uses TRBV6-5 and TRBJ2-5; D is uncertain. The CDR3 covers 13 residues. Deletions cut 6 bases from V and 1 base from J, with 9 bases between. Per the germline V gene, CDR1 is MNHEY and CDR2 is SVGAGI. Written as DNA, the CDR3 is TGTGCCAGCAGCTTAACTATCCAAGAGACCCAGTACTTC. It translates to CASSLTIQETQYF.

This sequence joins TRBV27 and TRBJ1-2; TRBD1 matches 9 bases. Germline loops: CDR1 MNHEY, CDR2 SMNVEV (reference sequence). The trim removed 6 bases at V and 7 bases at J, leaving 9 bases unmatched. This CDR3 comprises 14 residues. The CDR3 nucleotides are TGTGCCAGCAGCCCGAGGGGGACAGGGAGTGGCTACACCTTC. It encodes CASSPRGTGSGYTF.